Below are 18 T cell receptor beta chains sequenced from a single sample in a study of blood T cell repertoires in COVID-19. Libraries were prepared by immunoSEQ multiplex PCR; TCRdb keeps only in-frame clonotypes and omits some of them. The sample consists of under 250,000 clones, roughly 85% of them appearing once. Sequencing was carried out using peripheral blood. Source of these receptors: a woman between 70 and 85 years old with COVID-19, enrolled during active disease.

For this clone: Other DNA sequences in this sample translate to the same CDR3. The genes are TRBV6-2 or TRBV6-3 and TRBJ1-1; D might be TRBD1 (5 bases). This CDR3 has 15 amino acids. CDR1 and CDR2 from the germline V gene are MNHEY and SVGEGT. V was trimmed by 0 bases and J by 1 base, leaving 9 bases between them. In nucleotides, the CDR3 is TGTGCCAGCAGTTACTCACCAGGGAAGAACACTGAAGCTTTCTTT. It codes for CASSYSPGKNTEAFF.

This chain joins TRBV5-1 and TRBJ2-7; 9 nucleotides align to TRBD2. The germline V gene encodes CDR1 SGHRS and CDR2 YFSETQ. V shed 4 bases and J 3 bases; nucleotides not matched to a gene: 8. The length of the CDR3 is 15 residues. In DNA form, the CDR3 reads TGCGCCAGCAGCCCCTTAGGGCGGGAGGGCTACGAGCAGTACTTC. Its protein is CASSPLGREGYEQYF.

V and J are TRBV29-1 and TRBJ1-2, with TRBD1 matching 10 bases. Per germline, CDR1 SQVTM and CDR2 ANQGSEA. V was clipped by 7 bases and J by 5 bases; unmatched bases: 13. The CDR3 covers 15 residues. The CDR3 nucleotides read TGCAGCGCCCGACAGGGGGCCGGTCTGGGGTATGGCTACACCTTC. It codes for CSARQGAGLGYGYTF.

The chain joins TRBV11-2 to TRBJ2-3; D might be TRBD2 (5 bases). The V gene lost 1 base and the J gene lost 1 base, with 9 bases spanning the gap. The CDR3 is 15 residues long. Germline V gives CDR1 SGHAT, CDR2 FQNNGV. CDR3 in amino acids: CASSLAGIGTDTQYF. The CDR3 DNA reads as TGTGCCAGCAGCTTAGCGGGGATCGGCACAGATACGCAGTATTTT.

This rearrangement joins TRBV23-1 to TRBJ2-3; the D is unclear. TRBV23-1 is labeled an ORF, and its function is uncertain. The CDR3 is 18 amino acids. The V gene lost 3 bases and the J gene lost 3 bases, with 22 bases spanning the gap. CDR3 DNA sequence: TGCGCCAGCAGTCAGAAAAGCCCCCGGGTACAACCGACAGATACGCAGTATTTT. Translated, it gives CASSQKSPRVQPTDTQYF.

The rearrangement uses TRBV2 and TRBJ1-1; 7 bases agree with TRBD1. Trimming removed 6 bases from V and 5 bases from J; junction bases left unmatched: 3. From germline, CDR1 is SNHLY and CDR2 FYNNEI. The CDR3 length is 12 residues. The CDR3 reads CASRSGGTEAFF. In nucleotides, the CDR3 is TGTGCCAGCAGATCAGGGGGAACTGAAGCTTTCTTT. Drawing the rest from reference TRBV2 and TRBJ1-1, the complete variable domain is EPEVTQTPSHQVTQMGQEVILRCVPISNHLYFYWYRQILGQKVEFLVSFYNNEISEKSEIFDDQFSVERPDGSNFTLKIRSTKLEDSAMYFCASRSGGTEAFFGQGTRLTVV.

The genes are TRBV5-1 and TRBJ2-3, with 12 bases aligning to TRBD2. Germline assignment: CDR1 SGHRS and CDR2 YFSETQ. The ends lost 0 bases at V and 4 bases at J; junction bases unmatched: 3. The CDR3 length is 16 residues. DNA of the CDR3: TGCGCCAGCAGCTTGGGACTAGCGGGGGCATCAGATACGCAGTATTTT. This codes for CASSLGLAGASDTQYF.

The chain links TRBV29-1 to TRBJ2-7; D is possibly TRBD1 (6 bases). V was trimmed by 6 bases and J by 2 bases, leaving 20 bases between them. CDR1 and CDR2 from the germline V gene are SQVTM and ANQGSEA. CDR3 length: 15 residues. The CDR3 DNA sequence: TGCAGCGTAGAATTCGGGACAACTAAACCCTACGAGCAGTACTTC. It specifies CSVEFGTTKPYEQYF.

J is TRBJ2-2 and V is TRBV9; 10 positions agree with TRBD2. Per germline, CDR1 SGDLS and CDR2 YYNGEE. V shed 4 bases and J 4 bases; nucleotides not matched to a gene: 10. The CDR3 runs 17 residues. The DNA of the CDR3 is TGTGCCAGCAGCCCCAACAAGCGGGAGGGGAGCACCGGGGAGCTGTTTTTT. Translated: CASSPNKREGSTGELFF.

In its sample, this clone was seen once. Here the CDR3 DNA reads TGTGCCAGCAGTGAATTTGGGGGCAGGAACACTGAAGCTTTCTTT. Protein sequence: CASSEFGGRNTEAFF. The chain combines TRBV25-1 with TRBJ1-1; maybe TRBD1 (6 bases). Germline CDR1 MGHDK, CDR2 SYGVNS. V was cut by 1 base and J by 1 base, with 10 bases left in between. The CDR3 consists of 15 residues.

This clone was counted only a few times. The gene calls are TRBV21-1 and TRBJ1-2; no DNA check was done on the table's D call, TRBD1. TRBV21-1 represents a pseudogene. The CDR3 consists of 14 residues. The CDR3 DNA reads TGTGCCAGCAGCTCCTGGGACAGGGACTATGGCTACACCTTC. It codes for CASSSWDRDYGYTF.

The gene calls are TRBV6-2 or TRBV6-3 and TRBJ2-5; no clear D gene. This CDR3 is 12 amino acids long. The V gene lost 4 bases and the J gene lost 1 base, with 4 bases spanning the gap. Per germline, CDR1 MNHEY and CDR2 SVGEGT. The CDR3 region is CASSLFQETQYF. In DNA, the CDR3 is TGTGCCAGCAGTTTATTCCAAGAGACCCAGTACTTC.

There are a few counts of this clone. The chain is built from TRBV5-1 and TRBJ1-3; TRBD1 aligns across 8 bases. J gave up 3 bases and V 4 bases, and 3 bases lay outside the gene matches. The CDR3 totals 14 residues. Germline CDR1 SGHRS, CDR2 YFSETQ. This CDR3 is CASSATGGGNTIYF. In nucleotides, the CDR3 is TGCGCCAGCAGCGCCACAGGGGGTGGAAACACCATATATTTT.

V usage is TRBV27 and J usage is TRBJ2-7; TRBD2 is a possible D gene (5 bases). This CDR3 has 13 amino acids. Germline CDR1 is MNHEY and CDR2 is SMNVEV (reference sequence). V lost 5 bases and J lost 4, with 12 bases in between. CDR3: CASSPNGLYEQYF. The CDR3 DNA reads TGTGCCAGCAGTCCTAATGGACTGTACGAGCAGTACTTC.

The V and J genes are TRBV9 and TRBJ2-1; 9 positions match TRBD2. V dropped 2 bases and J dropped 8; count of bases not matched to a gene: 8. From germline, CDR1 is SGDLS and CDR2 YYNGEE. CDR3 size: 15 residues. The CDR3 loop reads CASSVSGRNQDEQFF. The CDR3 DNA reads TGTGCCAGCAGCGTTAGCGGGAGAAATCAGGATGAGCAGTTCTTC.

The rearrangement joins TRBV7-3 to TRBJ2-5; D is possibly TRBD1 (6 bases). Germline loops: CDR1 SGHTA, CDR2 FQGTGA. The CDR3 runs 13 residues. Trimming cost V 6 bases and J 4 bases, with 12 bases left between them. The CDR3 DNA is TGTGCCAGCAGTGGGGGCAGCGGAGAGACCCAGTACTTC. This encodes CASSGGSGETQYF. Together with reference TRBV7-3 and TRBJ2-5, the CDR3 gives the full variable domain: GAGVSQTPSNKVTEKGKYVELRCDPISGHTALYWYRQSLGQGPEFLIYFQGTGAADDSGLPNDRFFAVRPEGSVSTLKIQRTERGDSAVYLCASSGGSGETQYFGPGTRLLVL.

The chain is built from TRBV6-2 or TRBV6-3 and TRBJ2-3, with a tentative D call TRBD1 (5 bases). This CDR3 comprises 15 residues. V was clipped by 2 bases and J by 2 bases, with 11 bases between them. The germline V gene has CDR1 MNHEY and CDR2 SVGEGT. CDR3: CASSYTRGFTDTQYF. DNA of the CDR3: TGTGCCAGCAGTTACACAAGGGGATTCACAGATACGCAGTATTTT.

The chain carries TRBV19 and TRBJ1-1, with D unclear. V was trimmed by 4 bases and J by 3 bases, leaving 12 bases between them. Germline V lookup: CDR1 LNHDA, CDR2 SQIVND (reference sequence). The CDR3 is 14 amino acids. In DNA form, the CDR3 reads TGTGCCAGTAGTAGGGCAGTTTGGGACACTGAAGCTTTCTTT. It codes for CASSRAVWDTEAFF.